This TCR beta chain was sequenced during a study of blood T cell repertoires in COVID-19. Across the whole study: Sites in the United States, Italy and Spain provided acute and convalescent COVID-19 samples. Nucleic acid was either cDNA or gDNA, and it came from T cells, B-cell-depleted T cells, or PBMCs.

This clone was seen more than once but under ten times. Germline V gene lookup returns CDR1 MNHEY and CDR2 SVGAGI. The CDR3 totals 15 residues. V shed 9 bases, J shed 7 bases, and the junction held 12 bases outside the gene matches. Authors' data handling: Nucleated cell counts were estimated from reference gene primer amplification. Clones were sequenced by immunoSEQ multiplex PCR, and TCRdb holds only the in-frame ones, with some missing. The DNA gave D and trimming, while V, J and clone size come from that table. Altogether 150,000 to 200,000 clones are present, roughly 90% being singletons, with the ten largest covering 9.5% to 13%. Seattle's cohort entered during active infection and was followed longitudinally.

This rearrangement joins TRBV6-5 to TRBJ2-2; TRBD1 aligns across 9 bases. The specimen was peripheral blood. This receptor was taken from a woman aged 55-75 years with COVID-19, enrolled during active disease. The CDR3: CASSRTGVKGGELFF. The CDR3 nucleotides are TGTGCCAGTAGTAGGACAGGGGTCAAGGGCGGGGAGCTGTTTTTT.